One sample yielded the 30 T cell receptor beta chains listed below, sequenced in a study of CD8+ T cells in alopecia areata (dated by TCRdb to the late 2010s). Reading the label with the study, this specimen's treatment or condition is: oral pan-JAK inhibitor, 5-10 mg twice daily. Libraries were built with the immunoSEQ multiplex PCR assay. RNA was extracted from all samples and reverse transcribed into cDNA as template for TCR sequencing. Here the immuneACCESS table is served through TCRdb, limited to in-frame sequences with V and J called. Missing clones are a known gap in these copies; in checked studies unresolved V genes cover under half, and the rest lacks a known reason. The sample table lists 180,000 or so clones, roughly 58% of them with a count of one. The ten biggest clones cover approximately 16% of the sample. The source material was CD4+ T cells sorted from blood, sampled at approximately week 55, from a patient treated with tofacitinib. The receptors were gathered from a human donor with alopecia areata.

The CDR3 region is CASSTGVGRPPQHF. The CDR3 DNA is TGTGCCAGCAGCACCGGGGTCGGCCGTCCTCCCCAGCATTTT. The chain links TRBV7-9 to TRBJ1-5; D is uncertain. In germline, CDR1 is SEHNR, CDR2 FQNEAQ (reference sequence). V dropped 5 bases and J dropped 10 bases, with 18 bases sitting between them. The length of the CDR3 is 14 residues.

The J gene is TRBJ2-5, the V gene TRBV4-2; TRBD2 aligns across 8 bases. The J segment lost 4 bases and the V segment lost 1 base, leaving 5 bases of the junction unmatched. Germline-derived CDR1 and CDR2 are LGHNA and YNFKEQ. The CDR3 consists of 15 residues. CDR3 protein: CASSQGSGGRETQYF. Written as DNA, the CDR3 is TGTGCCAGCAGCCAAGGTTCGGGGGGGCGAGAGACCCAGTACTTC.

This rearrangement joins TRBV2 to TRBJ1-1; possible D gene TRBD1, 5 bases. CDR3 length: 13 residues. CDR1 SNHLY and CDR2 FYNNEI come from the germline V gene. V gave up 7 bases and J gave up 3 bases, with 12 bases separating them. This CDR3 is CASTNGGYTEAFF. CDR3 DNA sequence: TGTGCCAGCACCAACGGGGGTTACACTGAAGCTTTCTTT.

Only a few counts were recorded for this clone. The rearrangement links TRBV6-5 to TRBJ1-2; a possible D gene is TRBD1 (5 bases). From germline, CDR1 is MNHEY and CDR2 SVGAGI. The V and J ends lost 5 bases and 7 bases respectively, with 14 bases between them. CDR3 length: 13 amino acids. The CDR3 coding sequence is TGTGCCAGCAGTCCCGGGACCAATGCTGGCTACACCTTC. The encoded protein is CASSPGTNAGYTF.

This clone was seen just once. The rearrangement uses TRBV29-1 and TRBJ2-1; D uncertain. From germline, CDR1 is SQVTM and CDR2 ANQGSEA. V lost 7 bases, J lost 4 bases, and 8 bases lay in between. The CDR3 contains 11 residues. The CDR3 nucleotides are TGCAGCGGTGGCGAGTACAATGAGCAGTTCTTC. It is translated as CSGGEYNEQFF.

The gene calls are TRBV25-1 and TRBJ2-5; D may match TRBD1 or TRBD2 (5 bases each). From germline, CDR1 is MGHDK and CDR2 SYGVNS. The CDR3 is made up of 14 amino acids. V lost 3 bases, J lost 7 bases, and 15 bases lay in between. CDR3 loop: CASSDWDPLGTQYF. Written as DNA, the CDR3 is TGTGCCAGCAGTGACTGGGACCCTCTGGGGACCCAGTACTTC. Supplemented by reference TRBV25-1 and TRBJ2-5, the full variable domain reads EADIYQTPRYLVIGTGKKITLECSQTMGHDKMYWYQQDPGMELHLIHYSYGVNSTEKGDLSSESTVSRIRTEHFPLTLESARPSHTSQYLCASSDWDPLGTQYFGPGTRLLVL.

This clone was picked up a small number of times. The chain has TRBV25-1 and TRBJ1-6; TRBD1 aligns across 10 bases. The germline gives CDR1 MGHDK, CDR2 SYGVNS. Trimming at V came to 8 bases and at J to 7 bases, leaving 8 bases not matched to a gene. There are 15 residues in the CDR3. The CDR3 coding sequence is TGTGCCAGCTCACCGGGACAGGGGACCAATTCACCCCTCCACTTT. This codes for CASSPGQGTNSPLHF. The whole variable domain, filled in from reference TRBV25-1 and TRBJ1-6, reads EADIYQTPRYLVIGTGKKITLECSQTMGHDKMYWYQQDPGMELHLIHYSYGVNSTEKGDLSSESTVSRIRTEHFPLTLESARPSHTSQYLCASSPGQGTNSPLHFGNGTRLTVT.

The rearrangement uses TRBV27 and TRBJ2-5; 8 positions agree with TRBD1. The CDR3 is 14 residues long. Germline V gene sequence: CDR1 MNHEY, CDR2 SMNVEV (reference sequence). The ends lost 8 bases at V and 10 bases at J; junction bases unmatched: 15. CDR3 DNA sequence: TGTGCCAGCGGGGCTGGGACAGGCCCTCGGGGCCAGTACTTC. Its translation is CASGAGTGPRGQYF.

V and J are TRBV6-1 and TRBJ1-5, with D possibly matching TRBD1 (5 bases). Trimming took 3 bases from V and 5 from J, leaving 14 bases between them. Per the germline V gene, CDR1 is MNHNS and CDR2 is SASEGT. The CDR3 has 15 amino acids. The CDR3: CASSDRQGQHQPQHF. DNA of the CDR3: TGTGCCAGCAGTGATAGGCAGGGTCAGCATCAGCCCCAGCATTTT.

This clone showed up just a few times. The gene calls are TRBV4-1 and TRBJ2-7; D gene ambiguous. The germline V gene encodes CDR1 MGHRA and CDR2 YSYEKL. Trimming pared 0 bases from V and 3 bases from J, leaving 9 bases between. The CDR3 has 14 amino acids. CDR3 DNA sequence: TGCGCCAGCAGCCAAGATACTCGGGTCTACGAGCAGTACTTC. Encoded protein: CASSQDTRVYEQYF.

This clone was recorded a few times. The V call is TRBV5-4, the J call TRBJ2-3, with D unclear. Germline V gene data show CDR1 as SGHNT and CDR2 as YYREEE (reference sequence). The CDR3 totals 13 residues. V was pared by 4 bases and J by 6 bases, with 12 bases between. The CDR3 protein is CASSPVGSDTQYF. CDR3 DNA sequence: TGTGCCAGCAGCCCCGTGGGCTCGGATACGCAGTATTTT.

This clone showed up just a few times. The chain couples TRBV20-1 to TRBJ2-1; no clear D. The V and J ends lost 5 bases and 7 bases respectively, with 6 bases between them. Germline CDR1 and CDR2: DFQATT and SNEGSKA (reference sequence). The CDR3 contains 10 residues. The CDR3 region is CSASQNEQFF. CDR3 DNA: TGCAGTGCTTCACAGAATGAGCAGTTCTTC.

V is TRBV18 and J is TRBJ1-5; D not certain. The germline gives CDR1 KGHSH, CDR2 LQKENI. The CDR3 sequence is 14 residues long. The V and J ends lost 3 bases and 3 bases respectively, with 9 bases between them. CDR3 loop: CASSPKQTNQPQHF. For the CDR3, the DNA is TGTGCCAGCTCACCGAAACAGACCAATCAGCCCCAGCATTTT.

This clone came up once. The V call is TRBV7-3, the J call TRBJ1-1; D is perhaps TRBD1 (6 bases). The CDR3 runs to 15 residues. CDR1 is SGHTA and CDR2 is FQGTGA in the germline V gene. Trimming pared 1 base from V and 1 base from J, leaving 10 bases between. CDR3: CASSLKGDKNTEAFF. The DNA for the CDR3 is TGTGCCAGCAGCTTAAAGGGGGACAAGAACACTGAAGCTTTCTTT. Supplemented by reference TRBV7-3 and TRBJ1-1, the full variable domain reads GAGVSQTPSNKVTEKGKYVELRCDPISGHTALYWYRQSLGQGPEFLIYFQGTGAADDSGLPNDRFFAVRPEGSVSTLKIQRTERGDSAVYLCASSLKGDKNTEAFFGQGTRLTVV.

V gene TRBV29-1 combines with J gene TRBJ1-1; D unresolved. CDR1 is SQVTM and CDR2 is ANQGSEA in the germline V gene. This CDR3 region has 14 residues. The V end was cut by 4 bases, the J end by 1 base, with 13 bases between. In nucleotides, the CDR3 is TGCAGCGTTGCCTCGACGAGAACGAACACTGAAGCTTTCTTT. This gives the protein CSVASTRTNTEAFF.

A few counts support this clone. The gene calls are TRBV7-2 and TRBJ1-6, with 8 bases matching TRBD1. The CDR3 runs to 15 residues. The germline gives CDR1 SGHTA, CDR2 FQGNSA. V was clipped by 5 bases and J by 5 bases; unmatched bases: 5. The CDR3 loop reads CASSPPGQDNSPLHF. CDR3 DNA: TGTGCCAGCAGCCCGCCGGGACAGGATAATTCACCCCTCCACTTT.

The V gene is TRBV30, the J gene TRBJ1-2; D gene ambiguous. V shed 0 bases and J shed 13 bases, with 18 bases lying between them. Germline V lookup: CDR1 GTSNPN, CDR2 SVGIG (reference sequence). This CDR3 has 13 residues. The DNA of the CDR3 is TGTGCCTGGAGTGTCGAGAACTTATCTGGGTCCACCTTC. Its protein is CAWSVENLSGSTF.

The chain joins TRBV4-1 to TRBJ2-4; TRBD1 is a possible D gene (5 bases). Trimming shortened V by 1 base and J by 8 bases, and 12 bases separated the two germline ends. The CDR3 consists of 14 residues. From germline, CDR1 is MGHRA and CDR2 YSYEKL. The CDR3 spells CASSQVTGWDIQYF. The CDR3 DNA reads TGCGCCAGCAGCCAAGTCACAGGCTGGGACATTCAGTACTTC.

The chain joins TRBV30 to TRBJ1-1, with D tentatively TRBD1 (6 bases). V was shortened by 2 bases and J by 1 base, with 20 bases between the two germline ends. The CDR3 consists of 17 residues. Germline-derived CDR1 and CDR2 are GTSNPN and SVGIG (reference sequence). The CDR3 is CAWSHPVTGTPNTEAFF. Here the CDR3 DNA reads TGTGCCTGGAGTCACCCCGTGACCGGGACACCGAACACTGAAGCTTTCTTT.

V gene TRBV4-1 combines with J gene TRBJ1-2, with TRBD1 matching 9 bases. V shed 4 bases, J shed 4 bases, and the junction held 7 bases outside the gene matches. From germline, CDR1 is MGHRA and CDR2 YSYEKL. The CDR3 length is 15 residues. The DNA of the CDR3 is TGCGCCAGCAGCCCTCAGGGACAGGGCCCCTATGGCTACACCTTC. Translation: CASSPQGQGPYGYTF.

This clone was seen only a few times. This sequence joins TRBV29-1 and TRBJ2-5; TRBD1 is a possible D gene (5 bases). Trimming pared 4 bases from V and 2 bases from J, leaving 11 bases between. Germline CDR1 reads SQVTM; CDR2 reads ANQGSEA. The CDR3 extends over 13 amino acids. The CDR3: CSVAQVIQETQYF. As DNA, the CDR3 is TGCAGCGTTGCACAGGTGATACAAGAGACCCAGTACTTC.

In this sample, this clone turned up a few times. The chain couples TRBV9 to TRBJ2-3; 10 positions agree with TRBD2. V lost 3 bases and J lost 8; bases outside the gene matches: 3. CDR3 size: 13 residues. In germline, CDR1 is SGDLS, CDR2 YYNGEE. CDR3 DNA sequence: TGTGCCAGCAGCGACCGGACTAGCGGTACGCAGTATTTT. Encoded protein: CASSDRTSGTQYF.

This clone has a count of ten or more. This specimen includes other DNA sequences encoding the same CDR3. The chain carries TRBV28 and TRBJ1-6; D may be TRBD1 (6 bases). V was trimmed by 3 bases and J by 4 bases, leaving 7 bases between them. This CDR3 has 14 residues. Germline V gene sequence: CDR1 MDHEN, CDR2 SYDVKM. The CDR3 protein is CASSLQGYNSPLHF. DNA of the CDR3: TGTGCCAGCAGTTTGCAGGGGTATAATTCACCCCTCCACTTT.

The rearrangement joins TRBV27 to TRBJ1-6; tentatively, D is TRBD1 (6 bases). Germline values: CDR1 MNHEY, CDR2 SMNVEV (reference sequence). The CDR3 length is 16 residues. V was clipped by 5 bases and J by 8 bases, with 19 bases between them. CDR3 sequence: CASSPQAGAGHSPLHF. In DNA form, the CDR3 reads TGTGCCAGCAGTCCCCAAGCAGGGGCAGGCCATTCACCCCTCCACTTT.

This clone appeared a single time. DNA for the CDR3: TGTGCCAGCAGCGCAAAGGGACAGGGTGCCCCAGATACGCAGTATTTT. Protein sequence: CASSAKGQGAPDTQYF. The gene calls are TRBV9 and TRBJ2-3; TRBD1 matches at 9 bases. CDR1 is SGDLS and CDR2 is YYNGEE in the germline V gene. CDR3 length equals 16 residues. The J segment lost 4 bases and the V segment lost 3 bases, leaving 9 bases of the junction unmatched. The variable domain in full, completed from reference TRBV9 and TRBJ2-3, reads DSGVTQTPKHLITATGQRVTLRCSPRSGDLSVYWYQQSLDQGLQFLIQYYNGEERAKGNILERFSAQQFPDLHSELNLSSLELGDSALYFCASSAKGQGAPDTQYFGPGTRLTVL.

This clone was detected once. The chain recombines TRBV29-1 with TRBJ2-3; TRBD1 aligns across 10 bases. Losses at the gene ends were 7 bases for V and 1 base for J; bases not matched to a gene: 8. The CDR3 is 15 amino acids. Germline CDR1 and CDR2: SQVTM and ANQGSEA. The CDR3 spells CSAPTGGARTDTQYF. The CDR3 nucleotides read TGCAGCGCCCCGACAGGGGGCGCACGCACAGATACGCAGTATTTT.

The rearrangement links TRBV30 to TRBJ2-7, with TRBD1 matching over 11 bases. V lost 1 base and J lost 5; bases outside the gene matches: 7. The CDR3 is 15 amino acids. Per the germline V gene, CDR1 is GTSNPN and CDR2 is SVGIG (reference sequence). CDR3 loop: CAWSALGQGVDEQYF. The CDR3 DNA is TGTGCCTGGAGTGCGTTGGGACAGGGGGTGGACGAGCAGTACTTC.

The table lists this clone with a few counts. The V call is TRBV5-5, the J call TRBJ2-5, with TRBD2 identical over 11 bases. The CDR3 extends over 16 amino acids. The germline V gene encodes CDR1 SGHKS and CDR2 YYEKEE (reference sequence). With 4 bases clipped from V and 3 bases from J, the junction kept 8 bases outside the gene matches. The DNA of the CDR3 is TGTGCCAGCAGCCAGGGCACTAGCGGGAGCAAAGAGACCCAGTACTTC. Translating gives CASSQGTSGSKETQYF.

The rearrangement uses TRBV18 and TRBJ2-7; a weak D match, TRBD2 (5 bases). This CDR3 region has 13 residues. V shed 6 bases and J shed 1 base, with 10 bases lying between them. Germline V gene sequence: CDR1 KGHSH, CDR2 LQKENI. The CDR3: CASSSRESYEQYF. CDR3 in DNA: TGTGCCAGCTCGTCGAGGGAATCCTACGAGCAGTACTTC. Supplemented by reference TRBV18 and TRBJ2-7, the full variable domain reads NAGVMQNPRHLVRRRGQEARLRCSPMKGHSHVYWYRQLPEEGLKFMVYLQKENIIDESGMPKERFSAEFPKEGPSILRIQQVVRGDSAAYFCASSSRESYEQYFGPGTRLTVT.

The J gene is TRBJ2-2, the V gene TRBV5-6; D uncertain. The CDR3 runs 14 residues. The V end was cut by 0 bases, the J end by 0 bases, with 3 bases between. The germline V gene encodes CDR1 SGHDT and CDR2 YYEEEE. The CDR3 DNA sequence: TGTGCCAGCAGCTTGGTGTCGAACACCGGGGAGCTGTTTTTT. Amino acids: CASSLVSNTGELFF.